A single sample is the source of the 17 T cell receptor beta chains below, sequenced in a study of T-cell reconstitution after alpha-beta-depleted transplantation in children (dated by TCRdb to 2016 to 2017). The method was PCR. Sequencing was carried out with an Illumina HiSeq 2500. TCR library preparation used molecular barcoding, with unique molecular identifiers applied to normalize quantification of the TCRbeta repertoire. The public sequencing data were trimmed at Q25 with fastp and processed into clonotypes with MiXCR by TCRdb, which kept only in-frame beta chains. Rows merge per CDR3 protein into single entries with the most common DNA and genes. Across this sample there are more than 200,000 distinct CDR3 sequences, with over 9.5% seen only once. Jointly, the top ten make up over 4.5% of the sample. The material sequenced was PBMCs from the stem cell graft donor, taken from the stem cell graft. These receptors were taken from a human donor who donated a stem cell graft to a child with SCID.

This clonotype was recorded many times. The chain joins TRBV20-1 to TRBJ2-3; D not resolved. Between the trimmed V and J ends, which lost 0 bases and 1 base, there was a span of 8 bases. The CDR3 has 14 residues. Germline V gene sequence: CDR1 DFQATT, CDR2 SNEGSKA (reference sequence). The CDR3 nucleotides are TGCAGTGCTAGAGATAGCTCGGGCACAGATACGCAGTATTTT. Amino acid sequence: CSARDSSGTDTQYF.

This clonotype was observed at least ten times. This chain links TRBV2 with TRBJ2-3, with 8 bases that match TRBD2. The CDR3 length is 14 residues. In germline, CDR1 is SNHLY, CDR2 FYNNEI. The V gene end was trimmed by 4 bases and the J gene end by 4 bases; junction bases not matched to a gene: 4. CDR3: CASSAGGAADTQYF. In nucleotides, the CDR3 is TGTGCCAGCAGTGCCGGGGGGGCCGCAGATACGCAGTATTTT.

Ten or more counts support this clonotype. The chain recombines TRBV20-1 with TRBJ2-7; D unclear. Germline CDR1 DFQATT, CDR2 SNEGSKA (reference sequence). The CDR3 covers 13 residues. Trimming shortened V by 2 bases and J by 6 bases, and 14 bases separated the two germline ends. CDR3 in amino acids: CSARLLFAGEQYF. The DNA for the CDR3 is TGCAGTGCTAGATTGCTCTTCGCTGGCGAGCAGTACTTC.

This clonotype was seen repeatedly, ten times or more. This chain links TRBV29-1 with TRBJ2-5, with TRBD1 identical over 7 bases. The CDR3 has 14 residues. Germline V gives CDR1 SQVTM, CDR2 ANQGSEA. J lost 7 bases, V lost 6 bases, and 14 bases had no gene match. This CDR3 is CSVQGESHRGTQYF. The CDR3 nucleotides read TGCAGCGTGCAAGGGGAGTCTCACAGGGGGACCCAGTACTTC.

This clonotype was counted between two and nine times. A much larger clone is a single base away; this may be a read error. The genes are TRBV20-1 and TRBJ1-2; 7 bases fit TRBD1. Germline V gene data show CDR1 as DFQATT and CDR2 as SNEGSKA (reference sequence). The CDR3 spans 13 residues. The DNA of the CDR3 is TGCAGTGCCGTACGACAGGGCCTCTATGGCGACACCTTC. It encodes CSAVRQGLYGDTF.

This clonotype was recorded many times. The chain employs TRBV7-2 and TRBJ2-1; possibly TRBD2 for D (5 bases). Germline V CDR1 and CDR2: SGHTA, FQGNSA. V lost 5 bases, J lost 0 bases, and 11 bases lay in between. This CDR3 comprises 15 residues. Written as DNA, the CDR3 is TGTGCCAGCAGCCCCAGCCGGGACTCCTACAATGAGCAGTTCTTC. Translated, it gives CASSPSRDSYNEQFF.

This clonotype was seen more than once but under ten times. The junction departs from germline at one end; a sequencing error may be responsible. The chain couples TRBV9 to TRBJ1-2; perhaps TRBD1 as D (6 bases). This CDR3 is built from 14 residues. Germline loops: CDR1 SGDLS, CDR2 YYNGEE. In DNA, the CDR3 is TGTGCCAGCAGCCCCGGGGGGGCCAGCTATGGCGACACCTTC. It translates to CASSPGGASYGDTF.

This clonotype was recorded many times. The chain's CDR3 is CASSHDGGRRYEQYF. In nucleotides, the CDR3 is TGTGCCAGCAGTCATGACGGGGGACGTAGGTACGAGCAGTACTTC. The rearrangement joins TRBV12-3 or TRBV12-4 to TRBJ2-7; tentative D call: TRBD2 (6 bases). The ends were cut back, 5 bases at V and 4 bases at J, with 18 bases in the middle. CDR3 length: 15 residues.

At least ten counts were recorded for this clonotype. J is TRBJ2-7 and V is TRBV6-1; D call uncertain. Germline values: CDR1 MNHNS, CDR2 SASEGT. The CDR3 totals 14 residues. With 2 bases removed from V and 1 base from J, the gap between germline ends came to 9 bases. CDR3 nucleotides: TGTGCCAGCAGTGAATTTGACGGATCCTACGAGCAGTACTTC. It encodes CASSEFDGSYEQYF.

This clonotype has ten or more counts. The rearrangement uses TRBV6-1 and TRBJ2-1, with D possibly matching TRBD1 (5 bases). The germline V and J ends were trimmed by 11 bases and 7 bases, with 18 bases remaining between them. In germline, CDR1 is MNHNS, CDR2 SASEGT. CDR3 size: 13 residues. The chain's CDR3 is CAAGLPGRNEQFF. In nucleotides, the CDR3 is TGTGCCGCAGGGCTCCCGGGCAGGAATGAGCAGTTCTTC.

At least ten counts were recorded for this clonotype. The gene calls are TRBV29-1 and TRBJ1-2; D might be TRBD1 (5 bases). Trimming stripped 3 bases from V and 8 bases from J, with 19 bases between. This CDR3 is 14 amino acids long. CDR1 SQVTM and CDR2 ANQGSEA come from the germline V gene. In DNA form, the CDR3 reads TGCAGCGTTGAGGGGACCACCCGGGTTTCCGGCTACACCTTC. Translation gives CSVEGTTRVSGYTF.

This clonotype showed up many times. The chain carries TRBV7-9 and TRBJ2-1; D gene unclear. This CDR3 contains 13 residues. V shed 3 bases and J shed 10 bases, with 13 bases lying between them. Germline assignment: CDR1 SEHNR and CDR2 FQNEAQ (reference sequence). This CDR3 reads CASSFGQAREQFF. CDR3 nucleotides: TGTGCCAGCAGCTTCGGGCAGGCGCGAGAGCAGTTCTTC.

The sample holds many counts of this clonotype. The V and J genes are TRBV6-5 and TRBJ2-1, with 7 nucleotides matching TRBD1. Unmatched junction bases numbered 10, after V lost 4 bases and J lost 4 bases. Per the germline V gene, CDR1 is MNHEY and CDR2 is SVGAGI. This CDR3 has 16 residues. CDR3 loop: CASSSFGTEAYNEQFF. The CDR3 region has the DNA TGTGCCAGCAGTTCCTTCGGGACAGAAGCTTACAATGAGCAGTTCTTC.

The table lists this clonotype with many counts. This rearrangement joins TRBV5-1 to TRBJ1-1, with TRBD1 matching over 8 bases. With 0 bases clipped from V and 4 bases from J, the junction kept 5 bases outside the gene matches. Germline CDR1 SGHRS, CDR2 YFSETQ. The CDR3 has 15 residues. The CDR3 DNA sequence: TGCGCCAGCAGCTTGGTCCGTCAGGGGGCCACTGAAGCTTTCTTT. This gives the protein CASSLVRQGATEAFF.

In this sample, this clonotype turned up many times. The V call is TRBV7-9, the J call TRBJ1-1; maybe TRBD1 (5 bases). The CDR3 loop spans 14 amino acids. The V end was cut by 5 bases, the J end by 6 bases, with 16 bases between. Germline V CDR1 and CDR2: SEHNR, FQNEAQ (reference sequence). The CDR3 DNA reads as TGTGCCAGCAGCCACCGCCCCAGGGCGGCTGAAGCTTTCTTT. Its translation: CASSHRPRAAEAFF.

Ten or more counts support this clonotype. V usage is TRBV5-1 and J usage is TRBJ2-7, with a tentative D call TRBD1 (6 bases). There are 14 residues in the CDR3. The V and J ends lost 3 bases and 4 bases respectively, with 14 bases between them. Germline lookup yields CDR1 SGHRS and CDR2 YFSETQ. CDR3 in DNA: TGCGCCAGCAGCTCCCTGACAGGTCATTACGAGCAGTACTTC. It yields the protein CASSSLTGHYEQYF.

This clonotype was recorded many times. The chain links TRBV25-1 to TRBJ1-6; 9 bases are a match to TRBD1. Per the germline V gene, CDR1 is MGHDK and CDR2 is SYGVNS. The CDR3 totals 14 residues. J gave up 5 bases and V 6 bases, and 2 bases lay outside the gene matches. The CDR3 reads CASSGTGNNSPLHF. The CDR3 coding sequence is TGTGCCAGCAGCGGGACAGGGAATAATTCACCCCTCCACTTT.